This record looks at one T cell receptor beta chain sequence and its context. Germline V gives CDR1 MNHEY, CDR2 SMNVEV (reference sequence). J lost 3 bases, V lost 4 bases, and 2 bases had no gene match. The CDR3 is 14 residues long. Using immunoSEQ multiplex PCR, the repertoire was profiled, and TCRdb retains in-frame clones only, with some absent. Seen here are around 500,000 clones, 85% to 90% observed once, and the top ten hold 1.8%. This record belongs to a study of blood T cell repertoires in COVID-19. This chain joins TRBV27 and TRBJ2-2, with 7 positions matching TRBD2. Material for sequencing was PBMCs or T cells enriched from blood (not recorded which). The TCR originated in a woman in her 40s who had recovered from COVID-19. The CDR3, as DNA: TGTGCCAGCAGTTGGCTAGCGGACACCGGGGAGCTGTTTTTT. As protein: CASSWLADTGELFF.